A few counts support the clone carrying this T cell receptor beta chain. The antigen is unknown. This specimen comes from a study of T cells after yellow fever vaccination. The study, taken as a whole, reports: Repertoires sorted by FACS could include abundant clonotypes that are contaminants from the bulk population. Peaking on day 5 versus 15, the secondary response was faster but weaker. Reappearing after the booster were most of the clones from primary vaccination (roughly 96% CD4, 75% to 90% CD8).

Germline V CDR1 and CDR2: SGHAT, FQDESV (reference sequence). There are 16 residues in the CDR3. Trimming removed 1 base at V and 0 bases at J, with 13 bases between. Universal primer sites and UMIs were introduced during 5'RACE template-switching synthesis of TCR cDNA. TCRdb redid the calling of the 5' RACE reads with MiXCR, one entry per CDR3 protein. The sample includes about 630,000 distinct CDR3 sequences, 9% to 15% of them seen just once. Sequencing used PBMCs, obtained on the day of the yellow fever booster vaccination. The V and J genes are TRBV11-1 and TRBJ2-7, with D perhaps matching TRBD1 (6 bases). The TCR comes from a man aged 25 to 40 who received the YFV17D yellow fever vaccine. The CDR3 loop is CASSLEGGIPSYEQYF. As DNA, the CDR3 is TGTGCCAGCAGCTTAGAAGGGGGAATCCCCTCCTACGAGCAGTACTTC.